This TCR beta chain was identified in a study of blood T cell repertoires in COVID-19. Study background: Nucleic acid was either cDNA or gDNA, and it came from T cells, B-cell-depleted T cells, or PBMCs.

Participants were aged about 18 to 100 years from 24 US areas. Donors in Cohort 3 counted as recovered after two negative PCRs, clearance, or symptom resolution. The CDR3 extends over 14 amino acids. From germline, CDR1 is MNHEY and CDR2 SVGAGI. The V end was cut by 8 bases, the J end by 4 bases, with 15 bases between. In the original analysis: From reference gene primer amplification, estimates of nucleated cell counts were derived. Produced via immunoSEQ multiplex PCR; TCRdb's table is partial and in-frame only. V, J and clone size are those of that table, while D and trimming were read from the DNA. The table has 150,000 to 200,000 clones, approximately 89% seen once; the top ten hold under 0.85%.

The clonotype originates from a woman between 18 and 29 years old who had recovered from COVID-19. The rearrangement joins TRBV6-5 to TRBJ1-5; no reliable D call. Sequencing was carried out using PBMCs or T cells enriched from blood (not recorded which). This CDR3 reads CASGDFGDNQPQHF. CDR3 coding DNA: TGTGCCAGCGGAGACTTCGGGGATAATCAGCCCCAGCATTTT.